Below are 3 T cell receptor beta chains sequenced from a single sample in a study of CD8+CD57+ T cells in acquired aplastic anemia. Whole-study findings and limits: In patients, CD8+CD57+ cells had lower diversity than total CD4+ and CD8+ pools.

For these TCRs, the target antigens are not known. Patients chosen for sequencing had shown CD8+CD57+ cell expansion by flow cytometry. Genomic DNA constituted the template upon which TCR beta VDJ and CDR3 profiling was performed. TCRdb fed the reads into MiXCR, producing one record per CDR3 protein. The sample yields almost 20,000 distinct CDR3 sequences, less than 40% seen once. The sample taken for sequencing was CD8+CD57+ T cells sorted from PBMCs. Described subset: bead-enriched CD8+CD57+ effector memory T cells from SAA patients. The receptors were gathered from a human donor with aplastic anemia.

The chain employs TRBV12-3 or TRBV12-4 and TRBJ2-7; 8 bases line up with TRBD1. The V and J ends lost 3 bases and 3 bases, in that order; junction bases with no gene match: 4. This CDR3 is built from 14 residues. CDR3 in DNA: TGTGCCAGCAGTTTGGCCAGGGGGCACTACGAGCAGTACTTC. Residues: CASSLARGHYEQYF.

The chain employs TRBV7-8 and TRBJ2-1, with 10 bases aligning to TRBD1. Germline V gives CDR1 SGHVS, CDR2 FQNEAQ. The CDR3 totals 16 residues. V gave up 2 bases and J gave up 8 bases; unmatched junction bases: 9. CDR3 amino acids: CASSLSGTGVLDEQFF. The CDR3 DNA reads TGTGCCAGCAGCTTAAGTGGGACAGGGGTCTTAGATGAGCAGTTCTTC. The full variable domain, rest sourced from reference TRBV7-8 and TRBJ2-1, is GAGVSQSPRYKVAKRGQDVALRCDPISGHVSLFWYQQALGQGPEFLTYFQNEAQLDKSGLPSDRFFAERPEGSVSTLKIQRTQQEDSAVYLCASSLSGTGVLDEQFFGPGTRLTVL.

This rearrangement joins TRBV5-4 to TRBJ2-7; TRBD1 agrees at 10 bases. Germline CDR1 SGHNT, CDR2 YYREEE (reference sequence). With 1 base clipped from V and 2 bases from J, the junction kept 6 bases outside the gene matches. The CDR3 is 16 residues long. CDR3 protein: CASSLRGTGVAYEQYF. In nucleotides, the CDR3 is TGTGCCAGCAGCTTGAGGGGGACAGGGGTGGCCTACGAGCAGTACTTC.